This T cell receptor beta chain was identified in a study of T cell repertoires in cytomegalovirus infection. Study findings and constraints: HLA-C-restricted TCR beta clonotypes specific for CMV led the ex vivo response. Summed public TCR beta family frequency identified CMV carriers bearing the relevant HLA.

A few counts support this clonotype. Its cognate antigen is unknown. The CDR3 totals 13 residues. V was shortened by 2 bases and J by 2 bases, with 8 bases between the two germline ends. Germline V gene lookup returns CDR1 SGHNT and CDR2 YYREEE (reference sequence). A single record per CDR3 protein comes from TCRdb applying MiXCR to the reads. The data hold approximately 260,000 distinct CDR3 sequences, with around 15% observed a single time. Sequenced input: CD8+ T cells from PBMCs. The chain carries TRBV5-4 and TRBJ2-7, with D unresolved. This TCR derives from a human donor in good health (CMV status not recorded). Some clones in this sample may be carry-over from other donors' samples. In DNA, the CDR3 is TGTGCCAGCAGCTTATACGGTACCTACGAGCAGTACTTC. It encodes CASSLYGTYEQYF. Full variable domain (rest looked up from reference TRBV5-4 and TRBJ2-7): ETGVTQSPTHLIKTRGQQVTLRCSSQSGHNTVSWYQQALGQGPQFIFQYYREEENGRGNFPPRFSGLQFPNYSSELNVNALELDDSALYLCASSLYGTYEQYFGPGTRLTVT.